This T cell receptor beta chain was retrieved from a study of T cells in Graves' hyperthyroidism and ophthalmopathy. RNA transcripts yielded amplified TCR beta CDR3 regions. During a first-round RT-PCR of the TCR CDR3, the HTBI primer set was used. TCRdb re-called the multiplex PCR reads through MiXCR, storing one row per CDR3 protein. The sample records roughly 500,000 distinct CDR3 sequences, approximately 44% being singletons. This clonotype was detected only a few times. The CDR3 is 16 amino acids. V was shortened by 3 bases and J by 2 bases, with 17 bases between the two germline ends. CDR1 and CDR2 (germline): MDHEN, SYDVKM.

Sample: peripheral blood or thyroid tissue (not recorded which). The clonotype originates from an adult woman with Graves' disease, either hyperthyroidism or ophthalmopathy (not recorded which). The chain couples TRBV28 to TRBJ2-7, with no clear D. CDR3 protein: CASSLDRVTATYEQYF. The CDR3 nucleotides are TGTGCCAGCAGTTTGGATCGAGTTACGGCAACCTACGAGCAGTACTTC.